These 20 T cell receptor beta chains were sequenced from one sample in a study of shared clonotypes between healthy human individuals. It was CD45RO-negative cells, positively selected for CCR7, that made up naive CD8 cells, with terminally differentiated effector memory CD45RA+ cells excluded. TCRdb keeps only in-frame clones here, not all; method: immunoSEQ multiplex PCR. This sample has about 2,200,000 clones, with 85% to 95% found just once. Sequencing input: naive CD8+ T cells from PBMCs. These receptors originate from a man aged 18 to 29 in good health. Some clones in this sample may be carry-over from other donors' samples.

Details on this clone: This specimen includes other DNA sequences encoding the same CDR3. The J gene is TRBJ1-3, the V gene TRBV28; no reliable D call. CDR3 length equals 14 residues. CDR1 and CDR2 (germline): MDHEN, SYDVKM. V lost 2 bases and J 1 base, leaving 6 bases between the germline ends. CDR3 protein: CASSLEGSGNTIYF. In DNA form, the CDR3 reads TGTGCCAGCAGTTTAGAAGGGTCTGGAAACACCATATATTTT.

J is TRBJ2-7 and V is TRBV7-3; D gene unclear. Per germline, CDR1 SGHTA and CDR2 FQGTGA. V lost 1 base, J lost 5 bases, and 12 bases lay in between. The CDR3 extends over 14 amino acids. CDR3 protein: CASSLIPGTHEQYF. CDR3 bases: TGTGCCAGCAGCTTAATCCCCGGCACCCACGAGCAGTACTTC.

This clone has a single count. The chain combines TRBV7-6 with TRBJ1-1; no firm D call. V was pared by 1 base and J by 2 bases, with 17 bases between. CDR1 and CDR2 (germline): SGHVS, FNYEAQ. The CDR3 is 17 amino acids. As DNA, the CDR3 is TGTGCCAGCAGCTTAGTCGTCCTCCGGGTGGGAAACACTGAAGCTTTCTTT. Protein product: CASSLVVLRVGNTEAFF. The full variable domain, in which reference TRBV7-6 and TRBJ1-1 provide the parts outside the CDR3, is GAGVSQSPRYKVTKRGQDVALRCDPISGHVSLYWYRQALGQGPEFLTYFNYEAQQDKSGLPNDRFSAERPEGSISTLTIQRTEQRDSAMYRCASSLVVLRVGNTEAFFGQGTRLTVV.

The J gene is TRBJ2-7, the V gene TRBV6-5, with 11 nucleotides matching TRBD2. CDR1 and CDR2 from the germline V gene are MNHEY and SVGAGI. V dropped 11 bases and J dropped 2; count of bases not matched to a gene: 5. The CDR3 spans 13 residues. The CDR3 region is CAVGTSGPYEQYF. CDR3 bases: TGTGCCGTCGGGACTAGCGGTCCCTACGAGCAGTACTTC.

The count of this clone is one. This chain uses TRBV6-6 with TRBJ2-7; 11 nucleotides match TRBD2. The CDR3 length is 16 residues. V trimming: 6 bases; J trimming: 4 bases; junction bases outside the gene matches: 11. The germline V gene encodes CDR1 MNHNY and CDR2 SVGAGI (reference sequence). CDR3: CASSLTSGEVQYEQYF. The CDR3 DNA follows: TGTGCCAGCAGCCTGACTAGCGGGGAGGTTCAATACGAGCAGTACTTC.

V gene TRBV6-6 combines with J gene TRBJ1-1; a weak D match, TRBD1 (5 bases). Trimming left V 4 bases short and J 5 bases short, with 14 bases between. Germline V gene lookup returns CDR1 MNHNY and CDR2 SVGAGI (reference sequence). The CDR3 is 14 residues long. CDR3: CASSSPGGGTEAFF. As DNA, the CDR3 is TGTGCCAGCAGTTCGCCGGGGGGAGGTACTGAAGCTTTCTTT.

This clone was observed once. This sequence joins TRBV6-5 and TRBJ2-7; D not resolved. Germline assignment: CDR1 MNHEY and CDR2 SVGAGI. The CDR3 consists of 13 residues. The V end was cut by 5 bases, the J end by 4 bases, with 12 bases between. The CDR3 here is CASSTRSTYEQYF. Written as DNA, the CDR3 is TGTGCCAGCAGTACCCGTAGCACTTACGAGCAGTACTTC.

The rearrangement joins TRBV5-1 to TRBJ2-2; no firm D call. Between the trimmed V and J ends, which lost 6 bases and 3 bases, there was a span of 6 bases. The germline V gene encodes CDR1 SGHRS and CDR2 YFSETQ. This CDR3 comprises 12 residues. The CDR3 sequence is CASIPHTGELFF. The CDR3 DNA reads TGCGCCAGCATTCCCCACACCGGGGAGCTGTTTTTT.

CDR3 amino acids: CATTDRNSNQPQHF. In DNA, the CDR3 is TGTGCCACCACCGACAGGAATAGCAATCAGCCCCAGCATTTT. This chain joins TRBV28 and TRBJ1-5, with a weak D call TRBD1 (6 bases). Trimming removed 10 bases from V and 0 bases from J, with 13 bases in between. The CDR3 sequence is 14 residues long. Germline CDR1 MDHEN, CDR2 SYDVKM.

As regards this clone: The sample contains more than one DNA sequence encoding this CDR3. The chain has TRBV27 and TRBJ1-2; D possibly corresponds to TRBD1 (6 bases). Germline V lookup: CDR1 MNHEY, CDR2 SMNVEV (reference sequence). The CDR3 contains 13 residues. Trimming took 2 bases from V and 2 from J, leaving 6 bases between them. CDR3 region: CASSLGGNYGYTF. The CDR3 DNA follows: TGTGCCAGCAGTTTAGGGGGCAACTATGGCTACACCTTC.

This clone was seen only once. The chain recombines TRBV28 with TRBJ2-7, with D possibly TRBD2 on 6 matching bases. This CDR3 has 19 amino acids. Germline values: CDR1 MDHEN, CDR2 SYDVKM. Trimming took off 8 bases at V and 0 bases at J, with 29 bases between the two ends. CDR3 sequence reads: CASARPQGNIAVFSYEQYF. CDR3 bases: TGTGCCAGCGCCAGACCGCAAGGAAACATAGCGGTCTTCTCCTACGAGCAGTACTTC.

The rearrangement links TRBV7-7 to TRBJ1-3; 7 bases are shared with TRBD1. J gave up 3 bases and V 5 bases, and 13 bases lay outside the gene matches. The CDR3 extends over 17 amino acids. CDR1 is SSHAT, CDR2 FNYEAQ, per germline (reference sequence). This chain's CDR3 is CASSPLTGSMVGNTIYF. The CDR3 DNA is TGTGCCAGCAGCCCCTTGACAGGGTCGATGGTTGGAAACACCATATATTTT.

V is TRBV15 and J is TRBJ2-1, with D perhaps matching TRBD1 or TRBD2 (5 bases each). The CDR3 sequence is 16 residues long. V was trimmed by 5 bases and J by 0 bases, leaving 14 bases between them. CDR1 LNHNV and CDR2 YYDKDF come from the germline V gene (reference sequence). CDR3 loop: CATSGGWGLSYNEQFF. The CDR3 DNA sequence: TGTGCCACCAGCGGGGGTTGGGGTCTCTCCTACAATGAGCAGTTCTTC.

The chain is built from TRBV5-4 and TRBJ2-2; 8 bases map to TRBD1. Germline CDR1 SGHNT, CDR2 YYREEE (reference sequence). CDR3 size: 15 residues. Germline trimming cut 5 bases from V and 1 base from J; bases unmatched to any gene: 4. The CDR3 DNA reads as TGTGCCAGCAGGACCGGGACAGGGAACACCGGGGAGCTGTTTTTT. This sequence encodes CASRTGTGNTGELFF.

The chain combines TRBV4-1 with TRBJ2-7, with 7 bases matching TRBD2. The CDR3 extends over 15 amino acids. V dropped 1 base and J dropped 3; count of bases not matched to a gene: 6. CDR1 MGHRA and CDR2 YSYEKL come from the germline V gene. CDR3 in DNA: TGCGCCAGCAGCCAAGCGGCTTCTAGCGGCTACGAGCAGTACTTC. This gives the protein CASSQAASSGYEQYF.

Worth noting for this clone: Other DNA sequences in this sample translate to the same CDR3. The chain carries TRBV6-5 and TRBJ2-7, with TRBD2 matching over 10 bases. The CDR3 contains 16 residues. Germline assignment: CDR1 MNHEY and CDR2 SVGAGI. The junction had 3 bases not matched to a gene; V was cut back by 0 bases and J by 1 base. CDR3 nucleotides: TGTGCCAGCAGTTACTCGAGCGGGAGGGTGTCCTACGAGCAGTACTTC. It specifies CASSYSSGRVSYEQYF.

This clone was observed a single time. CDR3 nucleotides: TGTGCCTGGAGTGTAGGACTAGCGGGACCCGAGGACGAGCAGTACTTC. It is translated as CAWSVGLAGPEDEQYF. The rearrangement uses TRBV30 and TRBJ2-7; 12 positions agree with TRBD2. V dropped 0 bases and J dropped 5; count of bases not matched to a gene: 8. The CDR3 is 16 amino acids. CDR1 GTSNPN and CDR2 SVGIG come from the germline V gene (reference sequence). The variable domain in full, completed from reference TRBV30 and TRBJ2-7, reads SQTIHQWPATLVQPVGSPLSLECTVEGTSNPNLYWYRQAAGRGLQLLFYSVGIGQISSEVPQNLSASRPQDRQFILSSKKLLLSDSGFYLCAWSVGLAGPEDEQYFGPGTRLTVT.

Turning to this clone: The same CDR3 can be traced to other DNA sequences in this sample. The chain recombines TRBV10-3 with TRBJ2-7; 11 bases align to TRBD1. V lost 4 bases to trimming and J lost 3 bases; unmatched junction nucleotides: 2. This CDR3 comprises 14 residues. The germline gives CDR1 ENHRY, CDR2 SYGVKD. Written as DNA, the CDR3 is TGTGCCATCAGTGCAGGGACAGGGGGCTACGAGCAGTACTTC. As protein: CAISAGTGGYEQYF.

CDR3 loop: CASSFRTSANEQFF. For the CDR3, the DNA is TGTGCCAGCAGCTTCAGGACTAGCGCCAATGAGCAGTTCTTC. This chain links TRBV7-2 with TRBJ2-1; 9 bases agree with TRBD2. J was trimmed by 6 bases and V by 3 bases; bases with no gene match: 3. Germline assignment: CDR1 SGHTA and CDR2 FQGNSA. CDR3 length: 14 residues.

This clone has just one count. The chain has TRBV2 and TRBJ1-4, with 7 nucleotides matching TRBD1. The CDR3 is 15 amino acids. Germline V lookup: CDR1 SNHLY, CDR2 FYNNEI. V lost 6 bases and J lost 8; bases outside the gene matches: 12. The CDR3 DNA reads as TGTGCCAGCAGGGGTAGGGGGCCCCGAGAAGAAAAACTGTTTTTT. As protein: CASRGRGPREEKLFF. Looking up the rest from reference TRBV2 and TRBJ1-4 gives the full variable domain: EPEVTQTPSHQVTQMGQEVILRCVPISNHLYFYWYRQILGQKVEFLVSFYNNEISEKSEIFDDQFSVERPDGSNFTLKIRSTKLEDSAMYFCASRGRGPREEKLFFGSGTQLSVL.